This T cell receptor beta chain was recorded in a study of OX40 agonist ivuxolimab in advanced cancers. Germline CDR1 MGHRA, CDR2 YSYEKL. This CDR3 region has 16 residues. With V trimmed by 3 bases and J by 4 bases, 5 bases remained unmatched. Clones were sequenced by immunoSEQ multiplex PCR, and TCRdb holds only the in-frame ones, with some missing. The repertoire holds fewer than 120,000 clones, around 90% seen once, with about 0.3% in the top ten. Sequences were derived from CD4+ or CD8+ T cells sorted from blood, sampled in a trial of the OX40 agonist ivuxolimab. The chain combines TRBV4-1 with TRBJ2-1; 11 bases map to TRBD1. The sequence was obtained from an adult with an advanced solid tumor such as melanoma, head and neck, liver or kidney cancer. The CDR3 protein is CASSHGQGAKYNEQFF. Written as DNA, the CDR3 is TGCGCCAGCAGCCACGGACAGGGGGCAAAGTACAATGAGCAGTTCTTC.